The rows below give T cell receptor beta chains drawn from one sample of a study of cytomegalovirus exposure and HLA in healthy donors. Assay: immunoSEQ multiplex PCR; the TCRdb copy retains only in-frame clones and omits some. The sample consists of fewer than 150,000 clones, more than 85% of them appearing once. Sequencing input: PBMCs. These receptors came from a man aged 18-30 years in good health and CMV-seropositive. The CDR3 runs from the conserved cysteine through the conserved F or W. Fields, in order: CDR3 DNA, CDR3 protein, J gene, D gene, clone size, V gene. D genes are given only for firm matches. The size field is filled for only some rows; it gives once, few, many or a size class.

TGTGCCAGCAGCTTAGTGGTCGGGGGGGCAGAGACCCAGTACTTC | CASSLVVGGAETQYF | TRBJ2-5 | TRBD2 | NA | TRBV7-2
TGTGCCAGCAGCTTGGCAGGGGCAGTTTCCTACAATGAGCAGTTCTTC | CASSLAGAVSYNEQFF | TRBJ2-1 | NA | NA | TRBV5-6
TGCGCCAGCAGCCATCTAGACAGAGCCTATGGCTACACCTTC | CASSHLDRAYGYTF | TRBJ1-2 | NA | NA | TRBV4-1
TGCGCCAGCAGCCCCGGGACAGGGGGCAGGTATACGCAGTATTTT | CASSPGTGGRYTQYF | TRBJ2-3 | TRBD1 | once | TRBV4-3
TGCGCCAGCAGCTTGGCCCGGACAGGGGGGAATGAGCAGTTCTTC | CASSLARTGGNEQFF | TRBJ2-1 | TRBD1 | NA | TRBV5-1
TGTGCCAGCAGCTTAGAAATGACTGTTTCCTACGAGCAGTACTTC | CASSLEMTVSYEQYF | TRBJ2-7 | NA | NA | TRBV7-8
TGCAGCGTTGATTCCACGACAGGGGGCCAAGAGACCCAGTACTTC | CSVDSTTGGQETQYF | TRBJ2-5 | TRBD1 | once | TRBV29-1
TGTGCCACCCGGCCAACCCCGGGCTACGAGCAGTACTTC | CATRPTPGYEQYF | TRBJ2-7 | NA | NA | TRBV15
TGTGCCAGCAGCCCTCGCCTCCGGGAGCCAGATACGCAGTATTTT | CASSPRLREPDTQYF | TRBJ2-3 | NA | NA | TRBV9
TGTGCCAGCAGCCCTACTACCCTCTTGCACGAGCAGTACTTC | CASSPTTLLHEQYF | TRBJ2-7 | NA | NA | TRBV6-6
TGTGCCAGCAGTTTATGGGGCAGGGGGGCAGATACGCAGTATTTT | CASSLWGRGADTQYF | TRBJ2-3 | NA | NA | TRBV27
TGTGCCAGCAGTAGGGACTACCCCTACGAGCAGTACTTC | CASSRDYPYEQYF | TRBJ2-7 | TRBD2 | NA | TRBV6-5
TGTGCCAGCAGTGAATCTGTCGGGACAGGGCACAATGAGCAGTTCTTC | CASSESVGTGHNEQFF | TRBJ2-1 | TRBD1 | NA | TRBV6-1
TGCGCCAGCAGCTTGGGGGGAGGGGACAGGTCCTACGAGCAGTACTTC | CASSLGGGDRSYEQYF | TRBJ2-7 | NA | NA | TRBV5-1
TGCAGCGTTGAGGATCCGGGACAGGCGACAGATACGCAGTATTTT | CSVEDPGQATDTQYF | TRBJ2-3 | TRBD1 | NA | TRBV29-1
TGTGCCAGCAGCTTAAAAGCGCCAACCTCCTACAATGAGCAGTTCTTC | CASSLKAPTSYNEQFF | TRBJ2-1 | NA | NA | TRBV7-2
TGTGCCAGCAGTTCCAGGGCTGGCAATCAGCCCCAGCATTTT | CASSSRAGNQPQHF | TRBJ1-5 | NA | NA | TRBV7-2
TGTGCCAGCAGTGAACTACCGAATCAGCCCCAGCATTTT | CASSELPNQPQHF | TRBJ1-5 | NA | NA | TRBV2
TGTGCCATCAGTACAGGGGAACTAAATGGCTACACCTTC | CAISTGELNGYTF | TRBJ1-2 | TRBD1 | NA | TRBV10-3
TGTGCCAGCAGTCCCACAGGCGCAGGGACTGAAGCTTTCTTT | CASSPTGAGTEAFF | TRBJ1-1 | NA | NA | TRBV28
TGTGCCAGCAGCTTAGATGCAGGGCGTGGGTCACCCCTCCACTTT | CASSLDAGRGSPLHF | TRBJ1-6 | NA | NA | TRBV7-2
TGTGCCAGCAGTACCAGGGGGGAACCAAATGAAAAACTGTTTTTT | CASSTRGEPNEKLFF | TRBJ1-4 | TRBD1 | NA | TRBV6-5
TGTGCCAGCAGCCTGACAGGGTCAGTGGAAGCTTTCTTT | CASSLTGSVEAFF | TRBJ1-1 | TRBD1 | NA | TRBV5-6
TGTGCCAGCAGCGGGGGGACTAGCGGGGGACTCCAAGAGACCCAGTACTTC | CASSGGTSGGLQETQYF | TRBJ2-5 | TRBD2 | NA | TRBV7-6
TGCGCCAGCAGCCCCGGGTGGGGGGGCCAAGATGAGCAGTTCTTC | CASSPGWGGQDEQFF | TRBJ2-1 | NA | NA | TRBV5-1
TGCGCCAGCAGCCAGGGTGCCGACAGGGCCCACGAGCAGTACTTC | CASSQGADRAHEQYF | TRBJ2-7 | TRBD1 | NA | TRBV4-1
TGTGCCAGCAGTGACGTGCCTAGCGGGGGGGCAGATACGCAGTATTTT | CASSDVPSGGADTQYF | TRBJ2-3 | TRBD2 | few | TRBV6-4
TGTGCCAGCAGCTTCGCCACGCTCGGGGGGGTCGAGCAGTACTTC | CASSFATLGGVEQYF | TRBJ2-7 | TRBD2 | NA | TRBV7-8
TGTGCCAGCAGGCCTTCGCGGGGGTGGGAGACCCAGTACTTC | CASRPSRGWETQYF | TRBJ2-5 | TRBD2 | NA | TRBV7-2
TGTGCCACCCAAGCGGTCAATCAGCCCCAGCATTTT | CATQAVNQPQHF | TRBJ1-5 | NA | NA | TRBV15
TGTGCCAGTAGTATAAGCACCACTGAAGCTTTCTTT | CASSISTTEAFF | TRBJ1-1 | NA | once | TRBV19
TGTGCTAGTAGCGGGGTCGCAAGGGATACGCAGTATTTT | CASSGVARDTQYF | TRBJ2-3 | TRBD2 | NA | TRBV12-5
TGTGCCAGCAGCTTGGTAGCGGGTAAGGAGTTCTTC | CASSLVAGKEFF | TRBJ2-1 | TRBD2 | once | TRBV5-6
TGTGCCATCAGTGAATACTCAGACAGGCCCCACTATGGCTACACCTTC | CAISEYSDRPHYGYTF | TRBJ1-2 | NA | NA | TRBV10-3
TGTGCCAGCAGCGTAGCTGGGACAGGGAAGAACACTGAAGCTTTCTTT | CASSVAGTGKNTEAFF | TRBJ1-1 | TRBD1 | NA | TRBV9
TGTGCCAGTAAGGGTCCTAGCGGGGTTGCAGATACGCAGTATTTT | CASKGPSGVADTQYF | TRBJ2-3 | TRBD2 | few | TRBV5-4
TGTGCCAGCCGCCCGTTGAGTGGGGCGCCGATAGAGACCCAGTACTTC | CASRPLSGAPIETQYF | TRBJ2-5 | NA | once | TRBV21-1
TGTGCCAGCAGTTTATCGCAGAGCTCGACAGGGGAGCACGGCTACACCTTC | CASSLSQSSTGEHGYTF | TRBJ1-2 | TRBD1 | NA | TRBV27
TGCGCCAGCAGCCAAGCCCCGGCCTACGAGCAGTACTTC | CASSQAPAYEQYF | TRBJ2-7 | NA | NA | TRBV4-1
TGTGCCAGCAGTGAGTTGAGGGTTGCTGAAGCTTTCTTT | CASSELRVAEAFF | TRBJ1-1 | NA | NA | TRBV6-6
TGTGCCAGCAGTTACCTAGGGGGATCCTCATCGTATGGCTACACCTTC | CASSYLGGSSSYGYTF | TRBJ1-2 | NA | NA | TRBV7-9
TGTGCCAGCAGTGAGCTAGCGGGGGACTACAATGAGCAGTTCTTC | CASSELAGDYNEQFF | TRBJ2-1 | TRBD2 | many | TRBV6-1
TGTGCCAGCAGTAGGGGGCCAGGCTCCCAAGAGACCCAGTACTTC | CASSRGPGSQETQYF | TRBJ2-5 | TRBD1 | NA | TRBV6-6
TGTGCCAGCAGGGGCCTCGGGGAGCTGTTTTTT | CASRGLGELFF | TRBJ2-2 | NA | NA | TRBV6-1
TGCGCCAGCAGCCAGGTAGCGGGCAATGAGCAGTTCTTC | CASSQVAGNEQFF | TRBJ2-1 | TRBD2 | NA | TRBV4-3
TGTGCCAGCAGCGTAGACCACCGGGACAGGGGGCTCCCCGGGGAGCTGTTTTTT | CASSVDHRDRGLPGELFF | TRBJ2-2 | TRBD1 | NA | TRBV9
TGTGCCAGCAGCGCTTCGGGACAGGGGGCACTTGGCTACACCTTC | CASSASGQGALGYTF | TRBJ1-2 | TRBD1 | NA | TRBV7-9
TGTGCCAGCAGCCGAAAGGACAGGGACGGCTACACCTTC | CASSRKDRDGYTF | TRBJ1-2 | TRBD1 | once | TRBV7-9